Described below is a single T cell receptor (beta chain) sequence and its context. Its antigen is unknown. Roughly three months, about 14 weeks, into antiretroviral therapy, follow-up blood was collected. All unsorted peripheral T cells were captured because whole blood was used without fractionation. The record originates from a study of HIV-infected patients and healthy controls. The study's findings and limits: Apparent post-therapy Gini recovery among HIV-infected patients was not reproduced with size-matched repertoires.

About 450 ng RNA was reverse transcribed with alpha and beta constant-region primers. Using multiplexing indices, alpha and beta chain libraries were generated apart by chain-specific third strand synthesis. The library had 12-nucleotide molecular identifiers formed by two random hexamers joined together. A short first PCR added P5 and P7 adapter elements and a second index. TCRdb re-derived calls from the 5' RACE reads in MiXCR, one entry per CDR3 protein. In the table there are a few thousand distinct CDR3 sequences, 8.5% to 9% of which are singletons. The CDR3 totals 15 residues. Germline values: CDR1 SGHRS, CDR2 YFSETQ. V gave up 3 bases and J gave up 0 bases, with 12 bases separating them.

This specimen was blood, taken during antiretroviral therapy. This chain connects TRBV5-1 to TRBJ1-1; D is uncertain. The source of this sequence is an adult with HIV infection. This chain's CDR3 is CASSWREFMNTEAFF. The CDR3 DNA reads TGCGCCAGCAGCTGGCGGGAGTTCATGAACACTGAAGCTTTCTTT.